The 23 T cell receptor beta chains given below trace back to one sample, sequenced in a study of patients and donors after allogeneic stem cell transplantation. Each CDR3 protein is one row after TCRdb ran MiXCR on the RT-PCR reads. In the table there are hundreds of thousands of distinct CDR3 sequences, 15% to 20% of which are singletons. Input material: blood, either unsorted or a sorted T cell fraction (not recorded which). The receptors originated from a human donor who was either an allogeneic HSCT recipient or a stem cell or donor lymphocyte infusion donor (not recorded which). It is not recorded whose cells these are; they may come from a transplant donor.

The V gene is TRBV4-1, the J gene TRBJ1-5; D remains unclear. V was shortened by 1 base and J by 7 bases, with 20 bases between the two germline ends. The CDR3 is 17 residues long. Germline CDR1 is MGHRA and CDR2 is YSYEKL. The CDR3 nucleotides read TGCGCCAGCAGCCAAGGAAGGGATTCTAGGGTTGGGCAGCCCCAGCATTTT. The encoded protein is CASSQGRDSRVGQPQHF.

This chain joins TRBV12-3 or TRBV12-4 and TRBJ2-1, with unresolved D. V gave up 4 bases and J gave up 9 bases, with 7 bases separating them. CDR3 size: 11 residues. CDR3 region: CASSSLTEQFF. CDR3 sequence (DNA): TGTGCCAGCAGTTCCCTAACTGAGCAGTTCTTC.

This clonotype has just a few counts. This chain uses TRBV5-4 with TRBJ1-4, with D unclear. The length of the CDR3 is 14 residues. V lost 4 bases, J lost 8 bases, and 15 bases lay in between. Germline V gene lookup returns CDR1 SGHNT and CDR2 YYREEE (reference sequence). The CDR3 nucleotides read TGTGCCAGCAGCATCGGTCTGTTGCCGGAAAAACTGTTTTTT. This codes for CASSIGLLPEKLFF.

This clonotype was counted between two and nine times. The CDR3 nucleotides are TGTGCCAGCAGCCCACAGGGGAGCCCTGGAAACACCATATATTTT. Amino acid sequence: CASSPQGSPGNTIYF. This chain connects TRBV7-3 to TRBJ1-3, with 7 positions matching TRBD1. The V segment lost 5 bases and the J segment 2 bases; nucleotides outside the gene matches: 6. The CDR3 covers 15 residues. CDR1 is SGHTA and CDR2 is FQGTGA in the germline V gene.

This clonotype showed up just a few times. J is TRBJ1-5 and V is TRBV20-1; the match to TRBD1 covers 7 bases. CDR1 is DFQATT and CDR2 is SNEGSKA in the germline V gene (reference sequence). V shed 1 base and J 3 bases; nucleotides not matched to a gene: 3. The CDR3 contains 14 residues. Written as DNA, the CDR3 is TGCAGTGCTAGAGGACAGGGACACAATCAGCCCCAGCATTTT. It yields the protein CSARGQGHNQPQHF.

This clonotype was found many times. This rearrangement joins TRBV18 to TRBJ1-2; possible D gene TRBD1, 6 bases. CDR1 is KGHSH, CDR2 LQKENI, per germline. V was cut by 4 bases and J by 1 base, with 13 bases left in between. The CDR3 is made up of 15 amino acids. Here the CDR3 DNA reads TGTGCCAGCTCACTAACCCAGGGGATTAACTATGGCTACACCTTC. It encodes CASSLTQGINYGYTF.

This clonotype was seen a handful of times. This chain connects TRBV4-1 to TRBJ2-2, with 13 nucleotides matching TRBD2. Germline CDR1 and CDR2: MGHRA and YSYEKL. V gave up 4 bases and J gave up 5 bases; unmatched junction bases: 10. This CDR3 comprises 18 residues. The chain's CDR3 is CASSPYLLAGGRTGELFF. The CDR3 nucleotides read TGCGCCAGCAGCCCGTACTTACTAGCGGGGGGGCGGACCGGGGAGCTGTTTTTT.

The rearrangement uses TRBV5-1 and TRBJ1-1; D might be TRBD1 (6 bases). With 3 bases removed from V and 4 bases from J, the gap between germline ends came to 13 bases. CDR1 SGHRS and CDR2 YFSETQ come from the germline V gene. The CDR3 totals 14 residues. The CDR3 DNA reads TGCGCCAGCAGCTCGAACAGGGCGGGCACTGAAGCTTTCTTT. The encoded protein is CASSSNRAGTEAFF.

This chain joins TRBV27 and TRBJ2-7, with TRBD1 as a possible D gene (6 bases). The CDR3 runs to 14 residues. The ends were cut back, 4 bases at V and 0 bases at J, with 10 bases in the middle. In germline, CDR1 is MNHEY, CDR2 SMNVEV (reference sequence). The CDR3 sequence: CASSYAQGSYEQYF. The CDR3, as DNA: TGTGCCAGCAGTTATGCACAGGGCTCCTACGAGCAGTACTTC.

This clonotype was counted ten times or more. V gene TRBV25-1 combines with J gene TRBJ2-7, with D perhaps matching TRBD2 (5 bases). The ends were cut back, 3 bases at V and 8 bases at J, with 11 bases in the middle. CDR1 MGHDK and CDR2 SYGVNS come from the germline V gene. The CDR3 consists of 12 residues. The CDR3 sequence: CASSDVGSKQYF. The DNA for the CDR3 is TGTGCCAGCAGTGACGTGGGGAGTAAGCAGTACTTC.

The rearrangement links TRBV5-1 to TRBJ1-1; 7 positions match TRBD1. From germline, CDR1 is SGHRS and CDR2 YFSETQ. This CDR3 contains 13 residues. Trimming cost V 2 bases and J 4 bases; bases outside gene matches: 2. The CDR3 coding sequence is TGCGCCAGCAGCTTTACAGGGGCCACTGAAGCTTTCTTT. Translated, it gives CASSFTGATEAFF.

The chain combines TRBV2 with TRBJ1-1; 7 nucleotides align to TRBD1. Germline V CDR1 and CDR2: SNHLY, FYNNEI. The J segment lost 0 bases and the V segment lost 4 bases, leaving 5 bases of the junction unmatched. The CDR3 covers 15 residues. CDR3 sequence (DNA): TGTGCCAGCAGTGGACAGGGCGTTGTGAACACTGAAGCTTTCTTT. Translation: CASSGQGVVNTEAFF.

This clonotype was observed many times. The V call is TRBV12-3 or TRBV12-4, the J call TRBJ1-1; a possible D gene is TRBD1 (5 bases). The CDR3 consists of 14 residues. Trimming shortened V by 6 bases and J by 0 bases, and 11 bases separated the two germline ends. The CDR3, as DNA: TGTGCCAGCAGGCTCGACAGCATGAACACTGAAGCTTTCTTT. Its translation: CASRLDSMNTEAFF.

The chain is built from TRBV10-3 and TRBJ2-1; TRBD2 agrees at 11 bases. CDR1 and CDR2 from the germline V gene are ENHRY and SYGVKD. The CDR3 length is 18 residues. J gave up 1 base and V 2 bases, and 7 bases lay outside the gene matches. The CDR3 DNA sequence: TGTGCCATCAGTGAGCGGACTAGCGGGCTTATATCCTACAATGAGCAGTTCTTC. Its translation is CAISERTSGLISYNEQFF.

This clonotype was seen a few times. CDR3 sequence reads: CASSQPSGVSYNEQFF. CDR3 DNA sequence: TGCGCCAGCAGCCAACCGAGCGGGGTCTCCTACAATGAGCAGTTCTTC. The V gene is TRBV4-1, the J gene TRBJ2-1; 7 bases fit TRBD2. CDR1 MGHRA and CDR2 YSYEKL come from the germline V gene. This CDR3 region has 16 residues. V gave up 2 bases and J gave up 0 bases; unmatched junction bases: 4.

The genes are TRBV4-1 and TRBJ2-3; D not certain. Trimming shortened V by 0 bases and J by 0 bases, and 4 bases separated the two germline ends. This CDR3 region has 14 residues. Germline lookup yields CDR1 MGHRA and CDR2 YSYEKL. The CDR3 protein is CASSQDRSTDTQYF. As DNA, the CDR3 is TGCGCCAGCAGCCAAGATCGGAGCACAGATACGCAGTATTTT.

The chain joins TRBV6-1 to TRBJ1-2; 7 bases map to TRBD1. CDR3 length: 14 residues. Losses at the gene ends were 3 bases for V and 3 bases for J; bases not matched to a gene: 4. The germline V gene encodes CDR1 MNHNS and CDR2 SASEGT. CDR3 coding DNA: TGTGCCAGCAGTGACCGACAGGGTCACTATGGCTACACCTTC. Its translation is CASSDRQGHYGYTF.

The chain uses TRBV21-1 and TRBJ2-7; the table names TRBD1, a call not compared with the DNA. TRBV21-1 is listed as a pseudogene. CDR3 length equals 17 residues. Here the CDR3 DNA reads TGTGCCAGCAGCAAAGGTGGGACAGGGGGCTCCGCCTACGAGCAGTACTTC. Its protein is CASSKGGTGGSAYEQYF.

The V gene is TRBV20-1, the J gene TRBJ2-1; TRBD2 matches at 7 bases. V lost 3 bases, J lost 8 bases, and 19 bases stayed unmatched. Germline CDR1 is DFQATT and CDR2 is SNEGSKA (reference sequence). The CDR3 runs to 17 residues. This CDR3 is CSASGGIVAGERDEQFF. The CDR3 DNA is TGCAGTGCTAGCGGCGGGATTGTGGCGGGAGAAAGGGATGAGCAGTTCTTC.

The chain combines TRBV5-6 with TRBJ1-2, with 10 bases lining up with TRBD1. Per the germline V gene, CDR1 is SGHDT and CDR2 is YYEEEE. V was pared by 3 bases and J by 3 bases, with 2 bases of the junction left unmatched. The CDR3 contains 14 residues. The CDR3 DNA reads as TGTGCCAGCAGCTATGGGACAGGGGACTATGGCTACACCTTC. Translated: CASSYGTGDYGYTF.

There are a few counts of this clonotype. The chain has TRBV6-1 and TRBJ2-1; 7 bases match TRBD2. This CDR3 has 14 residues. V was pared by 6 bases and J by 9 bases, with 11 bases of the junction left unmatched. Germline V gene lookup returns CDR1 MNHNS and CDR2 SASEGT. CDR3 amino acids: CASRPGLDWGEQFF. CDR3 DNA: TGTGCCAGCAGACCTGGACTAGATTGGGGTGAGCAGTTCTTC.

This chain uses TRBV20-1 with TRBJ2-3; D remains ambiguous. The CDR3 is 11 residues long. Looked up from germline, CDR1 is DFQATT and CDR2 is SNEGSKA (reference sequence). Trimming cost V 6 bases and J 5 bases, with 9 bases left between them. Here the CDR3 reads CSASVGDTQYF. The CDR3 DNA follows: TGCAGTGCCTCCGTAGGAGATACGCAGTATTTT.

This chain links TRBV5-1 with TRBJ2-4; TRBD1 is a possible D gene (6 bases). Germline assignment: CDR1 SGHRS and CDR2 YFSETQ. Trimming removed 4 bases from V and 7 bases from J, with 18 bases in between. The CDR3 runs 15 residues. Here the CDR3 DNA reads TGCGCCAGCAGCAGTCCCGACGGAGGACAGAACATTCAGTACTTC. Protein sequence: CASSSPDGGQNIQYF.